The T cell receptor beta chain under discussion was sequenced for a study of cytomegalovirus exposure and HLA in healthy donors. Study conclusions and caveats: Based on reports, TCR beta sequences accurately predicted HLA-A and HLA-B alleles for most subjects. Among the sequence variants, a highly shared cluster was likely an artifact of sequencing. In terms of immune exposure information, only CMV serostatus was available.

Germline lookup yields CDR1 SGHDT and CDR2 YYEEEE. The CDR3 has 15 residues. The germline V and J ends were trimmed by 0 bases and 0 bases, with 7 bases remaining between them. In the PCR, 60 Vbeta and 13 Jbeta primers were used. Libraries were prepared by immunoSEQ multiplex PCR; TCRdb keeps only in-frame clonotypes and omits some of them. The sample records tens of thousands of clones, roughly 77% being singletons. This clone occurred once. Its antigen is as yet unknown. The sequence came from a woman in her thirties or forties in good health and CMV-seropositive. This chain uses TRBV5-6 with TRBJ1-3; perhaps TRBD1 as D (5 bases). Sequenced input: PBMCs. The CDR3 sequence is CASSLGGGSGNTIYF. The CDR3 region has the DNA TGTGCCAGCAGCTTGGGGGGCGGCTCTGGAAACACCATATATTTT.